The rows below give T cell receptor beta chains drawn from one sample of a study of beta chain features in type 1 diabetes. Assay: immunoSEQ multiplex PCR; the TCRdb copy retains only in-frame clones and omits some. The sample contains a few hundred thousand clones, approximately 20% of which appear only once. Sequencing was carried out using naive CD4+ T cells from blood. The origin of the receptors is a woman aged 40-49 years with type 1 diabetes. Both conserved end residues are part of each CDR3. D genes are given only for firm matches.

d_call: TRBD1
cdr3_length: 12
j_call: TRBJ2-7
v_call: TRBV5-1
cdr3_aa: CASSLEGDRPFF

d_call: .
cdr3_length: 13
j_call: TRBJ1-2
v_call: TRBV29-1
cdr3_aa: CSVSRGASYGYTF

d_call: .
cdr3_length: 13
j_call: TRBJ2-7
v_call: TRBV10-3
cdr3_aa: CAISPRDNYEQYF

d_call: .
cdr3_length: 16
j_call: TRBJ2-5
v_call: TRBV4-2
cdr3_aa: CASSQATAGAEETQYF

d_call: .
cdr3_length: 12
j_call: TRBJ2-3
v_call: TRBV9
cdr3_aa: CASSSRGYTQYF

d_call: TRBD1
cdr3_length: 15
j_call: TRBJ2-1
v_call: TRBV14
cdr3_aa: CASSGRQGSYNEQFF

d_call: TRBD1
cdr3_length: 18
j_call: TRBJ2-2
v_call: TRBV7-9
cdr3_aa: CASSPEPGTAAPLGELFF

d_call: .
cdr3_length: 14
j_call: TRBJ2-5
v_call: TRBV18
cdr3_aa: CASSPPGTPETQYF

d_call: TRBD1
cdr3_length: 13
j_call: TRBJ1-5
v_call: TRBV29-1
cdr3_aa: CSARQGRDQPQHF

d_call: .
cdr3_length: 15
j_call: TRBJ1-5
v_call: TRBV7-9
cdr3_aa: CASSFRQDSNQPQHF

d_call: .
cdr3_length: 16
j_call: TRBJ2-7
v_call: TRBV28
cdr3_aa: CASTPPGGSSTGEQYF

d_call: .
cdr3_length: 13
j_call: TRBJ1-5
v_call: TRBV30
cdr3_aa: CAWTLGPNQPQHF

d_call: TRBD1
cdr3_length: 12
j_call: TRBJ2-7
v_call: TRBV6-5
cdr3_aa: CASSFDRGIQYF

d_call: .
cdr3_length: 13
j_call: TRBJ1-4
v_call: TRBV4-3
cdr3_aa: CASSQEQNEKLFF

d_call: .
cdr3_length: 16
j_call: TRBJ1-5
v_call: TRBV28
cdr3_aa: CASSLNGVYSNQPQHF

d_call: TRBD2
cdr3_length: 15
j_call: TRBJ2-7
v_call: TRBV6-5
cdr3_aa: CASSPRTSGFYEQYF

d_call: TRBD2
cdr3_length: 16
j_call: TRBJ2-1
v_call: TRBV4-1
cdr3_aa: CASSPWTSGSRREQFF

d_call: TRBD2
cdr3_length: 17
j_call: TRBJ2-1
v_call: TRBV27
cdr3_aa: CASSSPRAGAFPNEQFF

d_call: .
cdr3_length: 13
j_call: TRBJ2-1
v_call: TRBV6-5
cdr3_aa: CASSGGGLDEQFF

d_call: .
cdr3_length: 14
j_call: TRBJ1-2
v_call: TRBV4-3
cdr3_aa: CASSHDDRDYGYTF

d_call: TRBD1
cdr3_length: 17
j_call: TRBJ1-1
v_call: TRBV18
cdr3_aa: CASSPQGAQGVNTEAFF

d_call: TRBD2
cdr3_length: 19
j_call: TRBJ2-1
v_call: TRBV4-1
cdr3_aa: CASSQDQVASGRSYNEQFF

d_call: .
cdr3_length: 15
j_call: TRBJ1-1
v_call: TRBV11-1
cdr3_aa: CASSFYLRENTEAFF

d_call: TRBD2
cdr3_length: 18
j_call: TRBJ2-2
v_call: TRBV4-3
cdr3_aa: CASSQDGAGGVSTGELFF

d_call: TRBD2
cdr3_length: 16
j_call: TRBJ2-1
v_call: TRBV28
cdr3_aa: CASRPPGLAAYNEQFF

d_call: .
cdr3_length: 11
j_call: TRBJ2-5
v_call: TRBV7-2
cdr3_aa: CASTPGETQYF

d_call: TRBD1
cdr3_length: 15
j_call: TRBJ1-5
v_call: TRBV7-2
cdr3_aa: CASSLGQGSNQPQHF

d_call: TRBD2
cdr3_length: 16
j_call: TRBJ2-7
v_call: TRBV9
cdr3_aa: CASSVEILGGIGEQYF

d_call: TRBD1
cdr3_length: 15
j_call: TRBJ2-7
v_call: TRBV4-2
cdr3_aa: CASSQEGGRTYEQYF

d_call: .
cdr3_length: 12
j_call: TRBJ2-7
v_call: TRBV28
cdr3_aa: CASSTYRTGQYF

d_call: TRBD2
cdr3_length: 15
j_call: TRBJ2-1
v_call: TRBV7-3
cdr3_aa: CASSLPTSGTNEQFF

d_call: .
cdr3_length: 12
j_call: TRBJ2-7
v_call: TRBV4-3
cdr3_aa: CASSQDPSEQYF

d_call: TRBD1
cdr3_length: 14
j_call: TRBJ1-2
v_call: TRBV9
cdr3_aa: CASSAALRGYGYTF

d_call: .
cdr3_length: 15
j_call: TRBJ1-4
v_call: TRBV28
cdr3_aa: CASSPAGTSNEKLFF

d_call: .
cdr3_length: 15
j_call: TRBJ1-3
v_call: TRBV15
cdr3_aa: CATSREVGSGNTIYF

d_call: TRBD2
cdr3_length: 16
j_call: TRBJ2-3
v_call: TRBV11-3
cdr3_aa: CASSLRGPSGTYTQYF

d_call: .
cdr3_length: 15
j_call: TRBJ2-3
v_call: TRBV4-1
cdr3_aa: CASSQDQRKTDTQYF

d_call: TRBD1
cdr3_length: 17
j_call: TRBJ1-3
v_call: TRBV7-9
cdr3_aa: CASSPPGQGSSGNTIYF

d_call: TRBD1
cdr3_length: 15
j_call: TRBJ1-4
v_call: TRBV4-2
cdr3_aa: CASSQPGQVNEKLFF

d_call: .
cdr3_length: 13
j_call: TRBJ1-1
v_call: TRBV29-1
cdr3_aa: CSVVVTPNTEAFF

d_call: TRBD1
cdr3_length: 14
j_call: TRBJ1-1
v_call: TRBV2
cdr3_aa: CASSQRTGAPEAFF

d_call: TRBD1
cdr3_length: 14
j_call: TRBJ1-2
v_call: TRBV15
cdr3_aa: CATSSLNRGDGYTF

d_call: .
cdr3_length: 12
j_call: TRBJ2-1
v_call: TRBV15
cdr3_aa: CATSRGELGQFF

d_call: .
cdr3_length: 13
j_call: TRBJ2-7
v_call: TRBV6-6
cdr3_aa: CASTLDSSYEQYF

d_call: TRBD1
cdr3_length: 13
j_call: TRBJ2-7
v_call: TRBV29-1
cdr3_aa: CSVEWTGSYEQYF